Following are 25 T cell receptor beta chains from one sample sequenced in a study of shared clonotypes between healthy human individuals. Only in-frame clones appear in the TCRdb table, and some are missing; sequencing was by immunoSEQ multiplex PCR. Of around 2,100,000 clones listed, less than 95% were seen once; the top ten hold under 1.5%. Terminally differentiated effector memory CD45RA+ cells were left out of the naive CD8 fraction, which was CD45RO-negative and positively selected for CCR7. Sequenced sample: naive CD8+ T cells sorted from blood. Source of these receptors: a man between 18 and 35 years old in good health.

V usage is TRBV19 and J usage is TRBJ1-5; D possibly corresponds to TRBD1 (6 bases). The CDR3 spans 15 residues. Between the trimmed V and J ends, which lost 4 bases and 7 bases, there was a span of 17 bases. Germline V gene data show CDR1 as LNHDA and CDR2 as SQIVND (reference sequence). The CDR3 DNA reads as TGTGCCAGTAGTACACCGGACAGACTGGAGCAGCCCCAGCATTTT. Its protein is CASSTPDRLEQPQHF.

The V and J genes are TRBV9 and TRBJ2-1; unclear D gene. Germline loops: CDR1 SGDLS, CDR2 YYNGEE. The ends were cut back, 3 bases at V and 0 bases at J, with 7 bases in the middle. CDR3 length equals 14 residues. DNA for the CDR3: TGTGCCAGCAGCGCGGTCAGCTCCTACAATGAGCAGTTCTTC. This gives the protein CASSAVSSYNEQFF.

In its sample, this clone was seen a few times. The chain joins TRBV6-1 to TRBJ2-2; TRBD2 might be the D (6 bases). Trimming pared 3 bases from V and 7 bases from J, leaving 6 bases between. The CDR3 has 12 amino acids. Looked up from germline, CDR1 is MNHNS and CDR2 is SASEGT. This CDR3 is CASSDSGGELFF. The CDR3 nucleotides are TGTGCCAGCAGTGATAGCGGCGGGGAGCTGTTTTTT.

The CDR3 DNA sequence: TGTGCCAGCAGCCCCGTTGGGGGATTCACAGATACGCAGTATTTT. This sequence encodes CASSPVGGFTDTQYF. The V call is TRBV6-5, the J call TRBJ2-3; the D gene could be TRBD1 or TRBD2 (5 bases each). The CDR3 runs to 15 residues. The V gene's germline CDR1 is MNHEY and CDR2 SVGAGI. Deletions cut 6 bases from V and 2 bases from J, with 15 bases between.

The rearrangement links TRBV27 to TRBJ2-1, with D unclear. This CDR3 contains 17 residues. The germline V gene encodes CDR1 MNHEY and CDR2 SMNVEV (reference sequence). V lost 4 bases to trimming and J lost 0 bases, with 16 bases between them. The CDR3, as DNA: TGTGCCAGCAGTTCGACATGGCCCTCTAGCTCCTACAATGAGCAGTTCTTC. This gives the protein CASSSTWPSSSYNEQFF.

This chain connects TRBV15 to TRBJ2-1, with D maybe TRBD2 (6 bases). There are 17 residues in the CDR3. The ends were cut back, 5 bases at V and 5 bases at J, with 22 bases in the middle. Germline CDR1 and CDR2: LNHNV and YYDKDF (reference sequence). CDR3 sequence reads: CATSARSAGSSNNEQFF. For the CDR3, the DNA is TGTGCCACCAGCGCCCGGAGCGCGGGATCAAGCAACAATGAGCAGTTCTTC.

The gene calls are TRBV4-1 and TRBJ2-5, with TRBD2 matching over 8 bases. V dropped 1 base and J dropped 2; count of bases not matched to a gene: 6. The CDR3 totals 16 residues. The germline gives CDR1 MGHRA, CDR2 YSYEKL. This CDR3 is CASSQVPSGPQETQYF. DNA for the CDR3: TGCGCCAGCAGCCAAGTTCCTAGCGGGCCTCAAGAGACCCAGTACTTC.

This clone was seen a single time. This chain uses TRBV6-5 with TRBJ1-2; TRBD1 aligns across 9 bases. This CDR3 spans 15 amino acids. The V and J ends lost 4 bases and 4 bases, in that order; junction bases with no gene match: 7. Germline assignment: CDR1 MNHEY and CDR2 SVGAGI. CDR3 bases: TGTGCCAGCAGTTCGGGACAGGGAGAATTCTATGGCTACACCTTC. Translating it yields CASSSGQGEFYGYTF.

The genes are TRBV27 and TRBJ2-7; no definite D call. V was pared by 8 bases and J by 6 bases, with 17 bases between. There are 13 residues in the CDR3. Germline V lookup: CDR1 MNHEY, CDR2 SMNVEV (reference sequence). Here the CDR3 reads CASRYLIGGEQYF. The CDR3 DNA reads TGTGCCAGCCGCTATCTGATAGGCGGCGAGCAGTACTTC.

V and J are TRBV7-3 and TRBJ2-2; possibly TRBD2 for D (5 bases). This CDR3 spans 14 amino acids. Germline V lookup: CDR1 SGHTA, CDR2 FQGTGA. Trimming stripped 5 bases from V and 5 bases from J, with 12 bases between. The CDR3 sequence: CASSPLALTGELFF. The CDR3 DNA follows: TGTGCCAGCAGCCCGCTAGCTTTGACCGGGGAGCTGTTTTTT.

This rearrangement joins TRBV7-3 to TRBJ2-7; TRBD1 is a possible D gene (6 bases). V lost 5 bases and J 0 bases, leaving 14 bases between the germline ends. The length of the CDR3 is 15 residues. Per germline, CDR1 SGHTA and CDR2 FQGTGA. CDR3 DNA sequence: TGTGCCAGCAGCCCGGGAACAGGGATCTCCTACGAGCAGTACTTC. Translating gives CASSPGTGISYEQYF.

Here the CDR3 reads CASRDVGQGNQETQYF. DNA for the CDR3: TGTGCCAGCAGGGACGTGGGACAGGGGAACCAAGAGACCCAGTACTTC. The chain is built from TRBV5-4 and TRBJ2-5; 10 bases map to TRBD1. V trimming: 5 bases; J trimming: 0 bases; junction bases outside the gene matches: 7. From germline, CDR1 is SGHNT and CDR2 YYREEE (reference sequence). There are 16 residues in the CDR3.

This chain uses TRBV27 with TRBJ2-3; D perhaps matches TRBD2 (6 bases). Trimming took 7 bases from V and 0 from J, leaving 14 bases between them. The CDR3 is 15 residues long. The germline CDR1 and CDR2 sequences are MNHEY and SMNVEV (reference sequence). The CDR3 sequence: CASTDRDWSTDTQYF. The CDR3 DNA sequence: TGTGCCAGCACCGACCGGGACTGGAGCACAGATACGCAGTATTTT.

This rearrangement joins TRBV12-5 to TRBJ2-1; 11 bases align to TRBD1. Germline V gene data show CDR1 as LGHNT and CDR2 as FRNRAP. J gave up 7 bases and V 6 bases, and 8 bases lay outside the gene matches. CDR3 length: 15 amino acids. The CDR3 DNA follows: TGTGCTAGTGGCCTTGGACAGGGGGCTCGGAATGAGCAGTTCTTC. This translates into CASGLGQGARNEQFF.

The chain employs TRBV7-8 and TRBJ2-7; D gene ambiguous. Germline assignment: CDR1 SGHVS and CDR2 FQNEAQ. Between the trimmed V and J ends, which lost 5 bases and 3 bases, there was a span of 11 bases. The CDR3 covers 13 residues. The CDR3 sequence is CASSPLPVYEQYF. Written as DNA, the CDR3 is TGTGCCAGCAGCCCACTCCCAGTCTACGAGCAGTACTTC.

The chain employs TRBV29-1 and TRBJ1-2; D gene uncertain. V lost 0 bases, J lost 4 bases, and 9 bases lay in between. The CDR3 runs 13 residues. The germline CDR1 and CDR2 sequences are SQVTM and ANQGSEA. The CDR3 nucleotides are TGCAGCGTTGAAGAGCCAGTGGGCTATGGCTACACCTTC. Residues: CSVEEPVGYGYTF. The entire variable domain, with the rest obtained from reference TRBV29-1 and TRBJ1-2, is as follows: SAVISQKPSRDICQRGTSLTIQCQVDSQVTMMFWYRQQPGQSLTLIATANQGSEATYESGFVIDKFPISRPNLTFSTLTVSNMSPEDSSIYLCSVEEPVGYGYTFGSGTRLTVV.

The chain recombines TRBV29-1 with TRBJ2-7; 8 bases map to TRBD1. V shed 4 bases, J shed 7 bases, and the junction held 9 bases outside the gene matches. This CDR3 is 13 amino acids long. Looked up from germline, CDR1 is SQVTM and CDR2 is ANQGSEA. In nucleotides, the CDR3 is TGCAGCGTTGGTCGGACAGGGCCCTGGGAGCAGTACTTC. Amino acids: CSVGRTGPWEQYF.

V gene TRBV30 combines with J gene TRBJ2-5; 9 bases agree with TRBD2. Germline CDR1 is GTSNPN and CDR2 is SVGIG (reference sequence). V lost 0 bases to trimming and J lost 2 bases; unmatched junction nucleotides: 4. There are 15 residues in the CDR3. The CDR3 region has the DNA TGTGCCTGGAGTGTCGGACTAGCGTCACAAGAGACCCAGTACTTC. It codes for CAWSVGLASQETQYF. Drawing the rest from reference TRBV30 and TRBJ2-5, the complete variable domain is SQTIHQWPATLVQPVGSPLSLECTVEGTSNPNLYWYRQAAGRGLQLLFYSVGIGQISSEVPQNLSASRPQDRQFILSSKKLLLSDSGFYLCAWSVGLASQETQYFGPGTRLLVL.

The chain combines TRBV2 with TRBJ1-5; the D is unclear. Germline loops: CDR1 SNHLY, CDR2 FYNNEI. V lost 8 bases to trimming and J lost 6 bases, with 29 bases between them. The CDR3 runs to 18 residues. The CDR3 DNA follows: TGTGCCAGCTCGTCTATACTCGATTCATCGGACGCAAGTCAGCCCCAGCATTTT. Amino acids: CASSSILDSSDASQPQHF.

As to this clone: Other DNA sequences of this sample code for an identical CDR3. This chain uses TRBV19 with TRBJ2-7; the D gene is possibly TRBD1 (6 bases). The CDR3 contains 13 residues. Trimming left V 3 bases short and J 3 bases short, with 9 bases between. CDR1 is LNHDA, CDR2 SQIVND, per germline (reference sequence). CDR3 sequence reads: CASSITDSYEQYF. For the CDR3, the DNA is TGTGCCAGTAGTATTACGGACAGCTACGAGCAGTACTTC.

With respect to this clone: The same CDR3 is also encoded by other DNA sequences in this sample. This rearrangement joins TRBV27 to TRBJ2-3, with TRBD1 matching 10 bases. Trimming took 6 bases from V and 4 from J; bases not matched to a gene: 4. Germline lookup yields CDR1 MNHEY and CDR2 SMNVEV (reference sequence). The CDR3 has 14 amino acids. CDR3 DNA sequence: TGTGCCAGCAGCCTGGACAGGGGGGCAGATACGCAGTATTTT. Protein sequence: CASSLDRGADTQYF.

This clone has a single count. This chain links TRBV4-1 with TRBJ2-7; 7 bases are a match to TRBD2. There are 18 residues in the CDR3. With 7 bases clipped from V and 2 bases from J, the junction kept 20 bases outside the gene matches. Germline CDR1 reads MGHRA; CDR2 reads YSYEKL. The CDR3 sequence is CASTATREGEALTYEQYF. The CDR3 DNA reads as TGCGCCAGCACCGCTACTAGGGAGGGCGAAGCACTCACCTACGAGCAGTACTTC.

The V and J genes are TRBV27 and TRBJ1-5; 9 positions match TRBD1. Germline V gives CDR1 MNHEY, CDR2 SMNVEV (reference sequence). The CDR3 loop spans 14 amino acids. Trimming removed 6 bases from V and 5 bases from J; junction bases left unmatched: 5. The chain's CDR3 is CASSPRQGDQPQHF. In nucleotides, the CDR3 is TGTGCCAGCAGCCCGAGACAGGGGGATCAGCCCCAGCATTTT.

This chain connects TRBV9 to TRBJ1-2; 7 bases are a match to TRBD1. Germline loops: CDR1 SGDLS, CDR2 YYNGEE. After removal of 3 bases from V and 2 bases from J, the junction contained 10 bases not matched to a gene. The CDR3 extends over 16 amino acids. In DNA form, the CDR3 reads TGTGCCAGCAGCGCGGGTTCCGGGACAGCGAACTATGGCTACACCTTC. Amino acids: CASSAGSGTANYGYTF.

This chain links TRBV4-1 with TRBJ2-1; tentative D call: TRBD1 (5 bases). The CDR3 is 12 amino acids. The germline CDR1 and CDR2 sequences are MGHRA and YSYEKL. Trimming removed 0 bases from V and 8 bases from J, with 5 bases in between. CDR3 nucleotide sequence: TGCGCCAGCAGCCAAGAGGGGCATGAGCAGTTCTTC. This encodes CASSQEGHEQFF.